This note documents a single T cell receptor beta chain sequence. The sample originates from a study of blood T cell repertoires in COVID-19. Repertoires were generated with immunoSEQ multiplex PCR, while TCRdb's copy carries only in-frame clones and drops some. The sample lists 30,000 or so clones, about 90% occurring once. The CDR3 consists of 11 residues. CDR1 and CDR2 from the germline V gene are DFQATT and SNEGSKA (reference sequence). V gave up 6 bases and J gave up 7 bases, with 11 bases separating them. The chain uses TRBV20-1 and TRBJ2-3; a weak D match, TRBD2 (5 bases). The clonotype originates from a human donor with active COVID-19. The donor label of this sample is uncertain. Input material: peripheral blood. CDR3 amino acids: CSASDSYTQYF. The CDR3 region has the DNA TGCAGTGCCTCGGACTCCTATACGCAGTATTTT.